Included here is one TCR beta chain sequence, with context. What it binds is not known. Amplification of TCR beta CDR3 regions used RNA as the template. HTBI primers were the set used in a first-round RT-PCR of the TCR CDR3. TCRdb reprocessed the multiplex PCR reads via MiXCR and lists one record per CDR3 protein. The table lists under 800,000 distinct CDR3 sequences, 12% to 15% of them singletons, with 10% in the top ten. A lack of ophthalmopathy progression within 18 months defined stable Graves' hyperthyroidism. Fresh peripheral blood, around 9.3 ml of it, supplied the PBMCs. The sample belongs to a study of T cells in Graves' hyperthyroidism and ophthalmopathy. Points from the study as a whole: In validation, the model predicted ophthalmopathy. These predictions came a median about 6 months before onset. Peripheral blood also featured most of the thyroid clonotypes expanded above 0.001.

Germline CDR1 and CDR2: DFQATT and SNEGSKA (reference sequence). Losses at the gene ends were 5 bases for V and 4 bases for J; bases not matched to a gene: 3. The length of the CDR3 is 13 residues. V and J are TRBV20-1 and TRBJ2-5; 11 bases align to TRBD2. Sample: blood. The TCR sequence derives from a woman between 18 and 29 years old with Graves' hyperthyroidism. The CDR3 DNA follows: TGCAGTGCTTCACTAGCGGGAGCAGAGACCCAGTACTTC. Translation: CSASLAGAETQYF.